A selection of T cell receptor beta chains follows, all from one sample in a study of human T cells and chemical hapten exposure. TCRdb fed the RACE reads into MiXCR, producing one record per CDR3 protein. The profile shows 60,000 to 70,000 distinct CDR3 sequences, about a tenth of them singletons. This material consisted of whole blood, taken in connection with sensitization to the hapten diphenylcyclopropenone (DPC). These receptor sequences come from a woman between 45 and 60 years old with alopecia areata. Some clones in this sample may be carry-over from other donors' samples. Each CDR3 is given with its conserved first and last residue. The D gene is left open where the match is weak. Only some rows state a clone size, as once, few, many or a class for expanded clones.

v_call	clone_size	d_call	j_call	cdr3_aa	cdr3_nt
TRBV12-3/TRBV12-4	NA	NA	TRBJ2-7	CASSPGPRSYEQYF	TGTGCCAGCAGCCCGGGACCGAGATCCTACGAGCAGTACTTC
TRBV6-2/TRBV6-3	many	NA	TRBJ1-1	CASSYSGQTEAFF	TGTGCCAGCAGTTACTCGGGCCAGACTGAAGCTTTCTTT
TRBV7-9	many	NA	TRBJ1-1	CASSAGAAGGGTEAFF	TGTGCCAGCTCGGCAGGGGCCGCCGGTGGGGGAACTGAAGCTTTCTTT
TRBV28	many	NA	TRBJ2-1	CASSSSSYLNEQFF	TGTGCCAGCAGTTCGTCGTCCTACCTGAATGAGCAGTTCTTC
TRBV28	NA	TRBD1	TRBJ1-2	CASSWEQGQDGYTF	TGTGCCAGCAGTTGGGAACAGGGGCAGGATGGCTACACCTTC
TRBV2	NA	NA	TRBJ2-1	CASSEDRVGDEQFF	TGTGCCAGCAGTGAAGACAGGGTCGGCGATGAGCAGTTCTTC
TRBV3-1	many	NA	TRBJ1-5	CASSQHPGEGQPQHF	TGTGCCAGCAGCCAGCACCCAGGGGAAGGACAGCCCCAGCATTTT
TRBV6-4	few	TRBD2	TRBJ2-1	CASSDELAGVNEQFF	TGTGCCAGCAGTGACGAGCTAGCGGGAGTTAATGAGCAGTTCTTC
TRBV7-6	many	NA	TRBJ1-5	CASSLNLARRGNQPQHF	TGTGCCAGCAGCTTAAATTTGGCACGCCGCGGCAATCAGCCCCAGCATTTT
TRBV6-2/TRBV6-3	few	TRBD1	TRBJ1-5	CASSNPRDRGDYSNQPQHF	TGTGCCAGCAGTAACCCCCGGGACAGGGGGGACTATAGCAATCAGCCCCAGCATTTT
TRBV7-9	medium-sized	TRBD1	TRBJ1-6	CASSSGQGFYNSPLHF	TGTGCCAGCAGCTCCGGACAGGGATTTTATAATTCACCCCTCCACTTT
TRBV20-1	few	TRBD1	TRBJ1-6	CSATGTGRDSPLHF	TGCAGTGCTACCGGGACAGGGAGGGACTCACCCCTCCACTTT
TRBV6-2/TRBV6-3	few	NA	TRBJ2-7	CASSSTGILGYEQYF	TGTGCCAGCAGTTCAACGGGAATACTGGGGTACGAGCAGTACTTC
TRBV2	few	NA	TRBJ1-5	CASSTLLGLSQPQHF	TGTGCCAGCAGTACCCTGCTAGGGTTATCTCAGCCCCAGCATTTT
TRBV28	few	NA	TRBJ1-5	CASSLNQPQHF	TGTGCCAGCAGTTTGAATCAGCCCCAGCATTTT
TRBV11-2	few	NA	TRBJ2-3	CASSGSQRGAPSTDTQYF	TGTGCCAGCAGCGGTTCTCAACGGGGAGCACCTAGCACAGATACGCAGTATTTT
TRBV12-3/TRBV12-4	few	NA	TRBJ1-1	CASSPGQKANTEAFF	TGTGCCAGCAGTCCGGGACAAAAGGCGAACACTGAAGCTTTCTTT
TRBV27	NA	TRBD1	TRBJ2-3	CASSDRGTQYF	TGTGCCAGCAGTGACAGGGGTACGCAGTATTTT
TRBV27	few	NA	TRBJ1-5	CASSPSRTAGGNQPQHF	TGTGCCAGCAGTCCGTCCCGGACAGCTGGGGGCAATCAGCCCCAGCATTTT
TRBV28	NA	NA	TRBJ2-1	CASSSPQREFF	TGTGCCAGCAGTTCCCCTCAGCGGGAGTTCTTC
TRBV18	many	NA	TRBJ2-7	CASSPRSSVGEQYF	TGTGCCAGCTCACCACGTTCATCGGTAGGCGAGCAGTACTTC
TRBV18	NA	NA	TRBJ2-2	CASSQLPNTGELFF	TGTGCCAGCTCACAGTTGCCAAACACCGGGGAGCTGTTTTTT
TRBV24-1	few	NA	TRBJ2-3	CATAKGESGTDTQYF	TGTGCCACCGCCAAGGGCGAGAGTGGCACAGATACGCAGTATTTT
TRBV28	NA	TRBD2	TRBJ2-1	CVSSLRMSSGDEQFF	TGTGTCAGCAGTTTACGCATGTCTAGCGGCGATGAGCAGTTCTTC
TRBV29-1	NA	TRBD1	TRBJ1-5	CSVKLGQGNQPQHF	TGCAGCGTGAAACTAGGACAGGGGAATCAGCCCCAGCATTTT
TRBV27	NA	TRBD2	TRBJ2-2	CASTPAGGPTGELFF	TGTGCCAGCACCCCAGCGGGAGGGCCGACCGGGGAGCTGTTTTTT
TRBV29-1	many	NA	TRBJ2-7	CSVVSGPYEQYF	TGCAGCGTTGTATCTGGGCCCTACGAGCAGTACTTC
TRBV5-1	NA	TRBD1	TRBJ2-7	CASSKGQLDAYEQYF	TGCGCCAGCAGCAAGGGACAGTTGGATGCCTACGAGCAGTACTTC
TRBV20-1	few	NA	TRBJ2-1	CSARLIGQIYNEQFF	TGCAGTGCGCGATTAATTGGACAGATCTACAATGAGCAGTTCTTC
TRBV6-2/TRBV6-3	few	TRBD1	TRBJ2-7	CASSFQGAYEQYF	TGTGCCAGCAGTTTCCAGGGGGCCTACGAGCAGTACTTC
TRBV7-9	few	TRBD2	TRBJ2-5	CASSFEGGTQETQYF	TGTGCCAGCAGCTTCGAGGGAGGGACCCAAGAGACCCAGTACTTC
TRBV14	NA	NA	TRBJ2-7	CAQLERVFNYEQYF	TGTGCCCAATTAGAAAGGGTCTTTAACTACGAGCAGTACTTC
TRBV20-1	NA	NA	TRBJ2-7	CSARAVGMSSYEQYF	TGCAGTGCTAGAGCCGTAGGGATGAGCTCCTACGAGCAGTACTTC
TRBV12-3/TRBV12-4	many	NA	TRBJ1-1	CASSLQTEAFF	TGTGCCAGCAGTTTACAGACTGAAGCTTTCTTT
TRBV3-1	many	TRBD2	TRBJ2-3	CASSPEGAGGTAADTQYF	TGTGCCAGCAGCCCAGAAGGAGCGGGGGGTACCGCCGCAGATACGCAGTATTTT
TRBV6-5	NA	TRBD2	TRBJ2-1	CASSPGLAGDEQFF	TGTGCCAGCAGTCCGGGACTAGCGGGCGATGAGCAGTTCTTC
TRBV18	many	TRBD2	TRBJ2-1	CASSPPVGLADWNEQFF	TGTGCCAGCTCACCACCGGTGGGACTAGCGGATTGGAATGAGCAGTTCTTC